This T cell receptor (beta chain) was obtained from a study of tumor-infiltrating lymphocytes in localized non-small cell lung cancer. This CDR3 has 13 amino acids. In germline, CDR1 is MNHNS, CDR2 SASEGT. The V end lost 9 bases, the J end lost 7 bases, and 16 bases lay between the germline ends. This clone is medium-sized within its sample. TCRdb keeps only in-frame clones here, not all; method: immunoSEQ multiplex PCR. The repertoire consists of more than 9,000 clones, with 50% to 70% occurring once and the leading ten covering approximately 10%. The rearrangement uses TRBV6-1 and TRBJ2-4; D is perhaps TRBD1 or TRBD2 (7 bases each). Sequenced material: lung tumor tissue. The sequence came from a human donor with non-small cell lung cancer. The CDR3 region is CASEQGRGNIQYF. CDR3 sequence (DNA): TGTGCCAGTGAACAGGGGAGGGGTAACATTCAGTACTTC.